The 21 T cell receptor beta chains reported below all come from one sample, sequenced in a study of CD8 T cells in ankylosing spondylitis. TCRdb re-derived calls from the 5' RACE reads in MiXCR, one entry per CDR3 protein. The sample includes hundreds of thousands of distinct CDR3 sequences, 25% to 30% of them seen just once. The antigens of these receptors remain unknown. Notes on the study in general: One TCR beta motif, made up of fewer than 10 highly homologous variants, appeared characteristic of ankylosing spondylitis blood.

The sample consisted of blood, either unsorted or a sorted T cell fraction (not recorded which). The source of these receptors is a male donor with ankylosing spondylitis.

The CDR3 is CATSDASGVVSGANVLTF. Written as DNA, the CDR3 is TGTGCCACCAGTGATGCCTCAGGAGTGGTCTCTGGGGCCAACGTCCTGACTTTC. V gene TRBV24-1 combines with J gene TRBJ2-6; D unclear. The CDR3 totals 18 residues. Trimming stripped 3 bases from V and 0 bases from J, with 14 bases between. Germline V gene data show CDR1 as KGHDR and CDR2 as SFDVKD.

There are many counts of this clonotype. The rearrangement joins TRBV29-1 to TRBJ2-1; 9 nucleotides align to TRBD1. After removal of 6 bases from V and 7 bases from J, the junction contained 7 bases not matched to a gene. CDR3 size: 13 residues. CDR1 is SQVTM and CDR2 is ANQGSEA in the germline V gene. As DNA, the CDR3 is TGCAGCGTGGACAGGGGAAAACGGAATGAGCAGTTCTTC. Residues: CSVDRGKRNEQFF.

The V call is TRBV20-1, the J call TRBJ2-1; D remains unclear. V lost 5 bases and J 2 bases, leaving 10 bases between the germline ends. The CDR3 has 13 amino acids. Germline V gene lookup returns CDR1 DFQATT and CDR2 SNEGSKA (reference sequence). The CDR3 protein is CSALAETYNEQFF. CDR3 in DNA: TGCAGTGCTTTAGCTGAAACCTACAATGAGCAGTTCTTC.

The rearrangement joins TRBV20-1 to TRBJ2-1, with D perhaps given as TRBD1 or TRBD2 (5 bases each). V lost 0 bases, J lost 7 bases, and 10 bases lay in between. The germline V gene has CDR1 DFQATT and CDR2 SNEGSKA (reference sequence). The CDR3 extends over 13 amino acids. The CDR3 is CSAREAGSNEQFF. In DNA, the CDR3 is TGCAGTGCTAGAGAGGCAGGGAGTAATGAGCAGTTCTTC.

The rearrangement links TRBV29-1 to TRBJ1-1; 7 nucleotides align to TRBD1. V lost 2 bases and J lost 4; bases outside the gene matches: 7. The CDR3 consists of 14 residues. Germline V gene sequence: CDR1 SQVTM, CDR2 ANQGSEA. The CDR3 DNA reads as TGCAGCGTTGAACGAGAAGGGGGCGGCACTGAAGCTTTCTTT. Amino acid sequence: CSVEREGGGTEAFF.

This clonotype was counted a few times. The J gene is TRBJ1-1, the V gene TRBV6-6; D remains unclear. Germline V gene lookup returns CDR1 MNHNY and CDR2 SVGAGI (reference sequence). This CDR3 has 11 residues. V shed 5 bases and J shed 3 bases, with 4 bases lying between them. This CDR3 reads CASSPDTEAFF. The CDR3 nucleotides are TGTGCCAGCAGTCCGGACACTGAAGCTTTCTTT.

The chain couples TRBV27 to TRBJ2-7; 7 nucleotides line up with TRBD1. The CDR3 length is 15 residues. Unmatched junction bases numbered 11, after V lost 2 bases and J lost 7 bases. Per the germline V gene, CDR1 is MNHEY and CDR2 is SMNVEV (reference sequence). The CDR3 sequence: CASSLGDSLTREQYF. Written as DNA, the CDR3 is TGTGCCAGCAGTTTAGGGGACAGCCTAACTCGGGAGCAGTACTTC.

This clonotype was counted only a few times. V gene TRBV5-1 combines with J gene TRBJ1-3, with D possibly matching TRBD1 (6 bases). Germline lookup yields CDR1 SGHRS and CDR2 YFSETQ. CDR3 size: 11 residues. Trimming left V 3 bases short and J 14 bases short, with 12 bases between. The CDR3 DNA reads TGCGCCAGCAGCTCCCAGGGGCCCTTATATTTT. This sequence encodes CASSSQGPLYF.

The CDR3 spells CASSDRVNIHNEQFF. The CDR3 nucleotides read TGTGCCAGCAGCGACAGGGTAAACATCCACAATGAGCAGTTCTTC. The chain uses TRBV11-3 and TRBJ2-1, with 7 bases lining up with TRBD1. This CDR3 has 15 residues. After removal of 5 bases from V and 5 bases from J, the junction contained 9 bases not matched to a gene. The germline CDR1 and CDR2 sequences are SGHNT and YENEEA.

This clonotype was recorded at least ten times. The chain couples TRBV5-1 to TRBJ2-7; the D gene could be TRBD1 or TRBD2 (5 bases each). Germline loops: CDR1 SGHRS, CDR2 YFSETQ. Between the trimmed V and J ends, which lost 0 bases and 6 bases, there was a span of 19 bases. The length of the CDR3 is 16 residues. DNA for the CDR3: TGCGCCAGCAGCTTGGTGGGAACGGGGCAAGTTTTCGAGCAGTACTTC. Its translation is CASSLVGTGQVFEQYF.

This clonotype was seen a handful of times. The CDR3 sequence: CSVSGQGDYGYTF. In DNA form, the CDR3 reads TGCAGCGTTTCGGGACAGGGGGATTATGGCTACACCTTC. This rearrangement joins TRBV29-1 to TRBJ1-2; 11 nucleotides match TRBD1. This CDR3 comprises 13 residues. The V segment lost 5 bases and the J segment 5 bases; nucleotides outside the gene matches: 4. CDR1 is SQVTM, CDR2 ANQGSEA, per germline.

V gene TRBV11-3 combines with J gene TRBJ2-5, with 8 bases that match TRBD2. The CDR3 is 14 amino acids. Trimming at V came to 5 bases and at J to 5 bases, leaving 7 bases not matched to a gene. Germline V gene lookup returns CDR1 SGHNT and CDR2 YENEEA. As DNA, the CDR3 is TGTGCCAGCAGCCCGGGGGGGGTGCGGGAGACCCAGTACTTC. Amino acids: CASSPGGVRETQYF.

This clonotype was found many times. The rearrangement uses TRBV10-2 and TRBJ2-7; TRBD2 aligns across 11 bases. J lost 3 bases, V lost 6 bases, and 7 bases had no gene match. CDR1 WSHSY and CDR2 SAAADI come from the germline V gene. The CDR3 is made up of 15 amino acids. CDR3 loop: CASSPTSGRSYEQYF. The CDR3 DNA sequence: TGCGCCAGCAGCCCCACTAGCGGGAGAAGCTACGAGCAGTACTTC.

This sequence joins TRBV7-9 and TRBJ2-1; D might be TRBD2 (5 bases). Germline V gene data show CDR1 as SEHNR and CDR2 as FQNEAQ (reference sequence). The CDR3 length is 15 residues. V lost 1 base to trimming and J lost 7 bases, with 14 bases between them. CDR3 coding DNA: TGTGCCAGCAGCTTAGGTGGTCTAGCCGCTAATGAGCAGTTCTTC. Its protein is CASSLGGLAANEQFF.

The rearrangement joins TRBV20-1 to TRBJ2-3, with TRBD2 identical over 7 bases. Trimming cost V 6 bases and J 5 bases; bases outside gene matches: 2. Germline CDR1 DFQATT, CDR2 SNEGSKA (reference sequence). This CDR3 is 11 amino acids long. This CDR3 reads CSASGVDTQYF. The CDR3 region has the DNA TGCAGTGCGAGCGGGGTAGATACGCAGTATTTT.

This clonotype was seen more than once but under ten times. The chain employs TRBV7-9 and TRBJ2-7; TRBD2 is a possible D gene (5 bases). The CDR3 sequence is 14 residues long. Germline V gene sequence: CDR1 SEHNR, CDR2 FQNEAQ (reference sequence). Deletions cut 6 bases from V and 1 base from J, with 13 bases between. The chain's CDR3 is CASSPHWESYEQYF. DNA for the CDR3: TGTGCCAGCAGTCCGCACTGGGAGTCCTACGAGCAGTACTTC.

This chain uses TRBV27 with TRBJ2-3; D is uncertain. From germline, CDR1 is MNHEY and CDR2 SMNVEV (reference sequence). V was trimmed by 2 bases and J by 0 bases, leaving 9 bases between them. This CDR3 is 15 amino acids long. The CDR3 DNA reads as TGTGCCAGCAGTTTAAGAATCCATAGCACAGATACGCAGTATTTT. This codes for CASSLRIHSTDTQYF.

The CDR3 loop is CASSMDFNEQYF. The CDR3 DNA reads TGTGCCAGCTCAATGGACTTTAACGAGCAGTACTTC. The chain couples TRBV18 to TRBJ2-7; a possible D gene is TRBD2 (5 bases). The V gene lost 5 bases and the J gene lost 5 bases, with 10 bases spanning the gap. From germline, CDR1 is KGHSH and CDR2 LQKENI. The CDR3 sequence is 12 residues long.

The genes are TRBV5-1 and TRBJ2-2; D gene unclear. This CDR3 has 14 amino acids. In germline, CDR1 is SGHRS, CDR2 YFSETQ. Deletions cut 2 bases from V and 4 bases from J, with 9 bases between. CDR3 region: CASSFDLGTGELFF. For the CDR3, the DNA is TGCGCCAGCAGCTTTGATCTAGGCACCGGGGAGCTGTTTTTT.

CDR3 residues: CASSWGVVTEAFF. CDR3 coding DNA: TGTGCCAGCAGTTGGGGGGTAGTCACTGAAGCTTTCTTT. The chain recombines TRBV12-3 or TRBV12-4 with TRBJ1-1, with D possibly matching TRBD1 (5 bases). V was clipped by 4 bases and J by 4 bases, with 10 bases between them. There are 13 residues in the CDR3.

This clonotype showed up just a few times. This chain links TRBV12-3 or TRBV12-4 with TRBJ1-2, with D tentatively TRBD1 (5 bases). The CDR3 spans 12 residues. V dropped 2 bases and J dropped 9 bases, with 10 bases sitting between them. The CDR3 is CASSLFGGRYTF. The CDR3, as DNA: TGTGCCAGCAGTTTATTCGGGGGACGCTACACCTTC.